This is a list of T cell receptor beta chains from one sample in a study of shared clonotypes between healthy human individuals. TCRdb's table, derived via immunoSEQ multiplex PCR, lists solely in-frame clones and lacks some. The table shows hundreds of thousands of clones, with less than 80% occurring only once. The material sequenced was memory CD4+ T cells sorted from blood. These receptors were obtained from a woman between 25 and 40 years old in good health. The CDR3 runs from the conserved cysteine through the conserved F or W. For some rows the clone size is stated as once, few or many, or as a class when expanded; others skip it.

TRBJ2-7 | TRBV27 | . | CASSLSGTIPKQYF
TRBJ2-5 | TRBV7-3 | . | CASSLSGKETQYF
TRBJ2-7 | TRBV6-5 | once | CASSQDRSYEQYF
TRBJ2-7 | TRBV5-6 | . | CASSRGQGDEQYF
TRBJ2-1 | TRBV4-2 | . | CATSGTGVVDEQFF
TRBJ2-5 | TRBV2 | . | CASRTGRPQYF
TRBJ2-3 | TRBV2 | . | CASTSEHTDTQYF
TRBJ2-5 | TRBV4-1 | . | CASSPSGGPRKTQYF
TRBJ2-3 | TRBV6-5 | . | CAGSVSTDTQYF
TRBJ1-1 | TRBV9 | few | CASSLDSMNTEAFF
TRBJ2-3 | TRBV5-1 | few | CASSLGTVGDTQYF
TRBJ2-3 | TRBV7-3 | few | CASSLGLAGDPTQYF
TRBJ2-3 | TRBV12-5 | . | CASGLSVRAGPPLDTQYF
TRBJ2-2 | TRBV2 | . | CASTGNTGELFF
TRBJ1-1 | TRBV29-1 | . | CSANRVDVNTEAFF
TRBJ2-7 | TRBV29-1 | . | CSVKLTGSSYEQYF
TRBJ2-5 | TRBV18 | once | CASSPPGREKTQYF
TRBJ2-5 | TRBV28 | . | CASSAGGSETQYF
TRBJ2-1 | TRBV4-1 | . | CASSPKGREFYNEQFF
TRBJ2-7 | TRBV7-9 | . | CASSFSLAGGYEQYF
TRBJ2-3 | TRBV7-8 | . | CASSPMGIGTDTQYF
TRBJ2-5 | TRBV7-9 | once | CASSLLTSDFETQYF
TRBJ1-2 | TRBV6-6 | . | CASSPGRQGVLYGYTF
TRBJ2-6 | TRBV4-1 | few | CASSQVGQGSSGANVLTF
TRBJ1-2 | TRBV5-4 | many | CASRLRGGHGYTF
TRBJ2-5 | TRBV28 | few | CASSPPVLKTQYF
TRBJ2-1 | TRBV6-5 | once | CASSSGTSGMNEQFF
. | TRBV30 | few | CAWSVLEQSYEQYF
TRBJ2-7 | TRBV5-1 | . | CASSLALATSGEQYF
TRBJ1-5 | TRBV27 | few | CASSPLNQPQHF
TRBJ1-1 | TRBV13 | . | CASSLEALGQGNTEAFF
TRBJ1-3 | TRBV5-1 | . | CASSLDLPHSGNTIYF
TRBJ1-5 | TRBV19 | . | CASNARGAQPQHF
TRBJ2-7 | TRBV28 | few | CASSWTGGPYEQYF
TRBJ2-2 | TRBV11-2 | once | CASSLTASGTGELFF
TRBJ2-5 | TRBV6-5 | . | CASSYGRSGQETQYF
TRBJ1-5 | TRBV4-1 | . | CASSQDLIAPQHF
TRBJ1-4 | TRBV29-1 | . | CSVSHGTGTNEKLFF
TRBJ2-7 | TRBV14 | . | CASSPWDRHGEQYF
TRBJ2-1 | TRBV27 | . | CASSSVLYNEQFF
TRBJ2-7 | TRBV9 | . | CASSVASGGEQYF
TRBJ2-2 | TRBV19 | many | CASSKQQIQGYTGELFF
TRBJ2-7 | TRBV6-4 | . | CASSDVGGTYEQYF
TRBJ1-1 | TRBV6-5 | . | CAISELRYEAFF
TRBJ1-2 | TRBV19 | . | CASSIAAGHGYTF
TRBJ1-1 | TRBV6-5 | once | CASKDRLNTEAFF
TRBJ2-5 | TRBV6-5 | . | CASSYQRERWETQYF
TRBJ2-1 | TRBV12-1 | . | CASSAGTSGAYNEQFF
TRBJ2-2 | TRBV5-1 | . | CASSLDRNTGELFF
TRBJ2-5 | TRBV30 | few | CAWKLAWETQYF
TRBJ2-5 | TRBV14 | . | CASSQDILRGETQYF
TRBJ1-2 | TRBV2 | . | CASSEPSRQASGYTF
TRBJ2-1 | TRBV5-1 | . | CASSLAGGTYNEQFF
TRBJ2-3 | TRBV27 | . | CASSFMTSTTEKYF
TRBJ1-3 | TRBV28 | . | CASSQDRARNTIYF
TRBJ1-5 | TRBV7-6 | few | CASSLGNNQPQHF
TRBJ1-5 | TRBV28 | . | CASSFRGGHQPQHF